Listed below are T cell receptor beta chains from one sample, sequenced in a study of long-term antiretroviral therapy in people with HIV. Measured with immunoSEQ multiplex PCR; TCRdb has only the in-frame clones, and not every one. The sample lists 20,000 or so clones, around 81% occurring once. The sequencing here drew on unsorted PBMCs, taken at the start of antiretroviral therapy, before treatment. The source of these receptors is a young woman with HIV. Both conserved end residues are part of each CDR3. Fields, in order: clone size, V gene, J gene, D gene, CDR3 protein, CDR3 DNA. D genes are given only for firm matches. Some rows mark clone size as missing; the rest say once, few, many or name a class of expanded clone.

abundance: -; v_gene: TRBV28; j_gene: TRBJ1-5; d_gene: -; CDR3aa: CASSLRVNQPQHF; CDR3nt: TGTGCCAGCAGTTTAAGGGTTAATCAGCCCCAGCATTTT
abundance: -; v_gene: TRBV27; j_gene: TRBJ2-2; d_gene: -; CDR3aa: CASSSSGELFF; CDR3nt: TGTGCCAGCAGTTCGTCCGGGGAGCTGTTTTTT
abundance: -; v_gene: TRBV4-3; j_gene: TRBJ1-2; d_gene: -; CDR3aa: CASSRSTYRGGYGYTF; CDR3nt: TGCGCCAGCAGCCGATCCACCTATAGGGGAGGCTATGGCTACACCTTC
abundance: -; v_gene: TRBV25-1; j_gene: TRBJ1-1; d_gene: -; CDR3aa: CASSEYRGLEAFF; CDR3nt: TGTGCCAGCAGTGAATATAGGGGGTTGGAAGCTTTCTTT
abundance: -; v_gene: TRBV15; j_gene: TRBJ2-1; d_gene: TRBD2; CDR3aa: CATSMGGVSEQFF; CDR3nt: TGTGCCACCAGCATGGGGGGGGTGAGTGAGCAGTTCTTC
abundance: -; v_gene: TRBV6-5; j_gene: TRBJ2-1; d_gene: -; CDR3aa: CASSYRFGGDEQFF; CDR3nt: TGTGCCAGCAGTTACCGCTTTGGGGGCGATGAGCAGTTCTTC
abundance: -; v_gene: TRBV10-3; j_gene: TRBJ1-4; d_gene: TRBD1; CDR3aa: CAISDVGQGAEKLFF; CDR3nt: TGTGCCATCAGTGACGTGGGACAGGGGGCTGAAAAACTGTTTTTT
abundance: -; v_gene: TRBV4-3; j_gene: TRBJ2-2; d_gene: TRBD2; CDR3aa: CASSQVRGGGFTGELFF; CDR3nt: TGCGCCAGCAGCCAAGTCCGTGGCGGGGGATTCACCGGGGAGCTGTTTTTT
abundance: -; v_gene: TRBV27; j_gene: TRBJ2-3; d_gene: -; CDR3aa: CAPVAADDCTDTQYF; CDR3nt: TGTGCCCCAGTGGCGGCCGACGACTGCACAGATACGCAGTATTTT
abundance: -; v_gene: TRBV6-1; j_gene: TRBJ1-5; d_gene: TRBD1; CDR3aa: CASSEQGGNQPQHF; CDR3nt: TGTGCCAGCAGTGAACAGGGGGGCAATCAGCCCCAGCATTTT
abundance: -; v_gene: TRBV10-3; j_gene: TRBJ1-3; d_gene: TRBD1; CDR3aa: CAIRGGTGNHSGNTIYF; CDR3nt: TGTGCCATCAGGGGGGGGACAGGGAATCACTCTGGAAACACCATATATTTT
abundance: -; v_gene: TRBV6-6; j_gene: TRBJ1-4; d_gene: -; CDR3aa: CASSYPDRSGEKLFF; CDR3nt: TGTGCCAGCAGTTACCCTGACAGGTCGGGTGAAAAACTGTTTTTT
abundance: once; v_gene: TRBV6-6; j_gene: TRBJ2-5; d_gene: TRBD1; CDR3aa: CASRAGTGWETQYF; CDR3nt: TGTGCCAGCAGAGCCGGGACAGGGTGGGAGACCCAGTACTTC
abundance: -; v_gene: TRBV7-2; j_gene: TRBJ2-7; d_gene: TRBD2; CDR3aa: CASSLESLAGYEQYF; CDR3nt: TGTGCCAGCAGCTTAGAATCGCTAGCGGGGTACGAGCAGTACTTC
abundance: -; v_gene: TRBV6-1; j_gene: TRBJ1-5; d_gene: -; CDR3aa: CASSDGVGAGQPQHF; CDR3nt: TGTGCCAGCAGTGACGGGGTGGGGGCGGGACAGCCCCAGCATTTT
abundance: once; v_gene: TRBV7-8; j_gene: TRBJ1-1; d_gene: -; CDR3aa: CASREARTVSMNTEAFF; CDR3nt: TGTGCCAGCAGGGAGGCCAGGACAGTGTCAATGAACACTGAAGCTTTCTTT
abundance: -; v_gene: TRBV5-1; j_gene: TRBJ2-1; d_gene: TRBD2; CDR3aa: CASSLEAGGLNEQFF; CDR3nt: TGCGCCAGCAGCTTGGAAGCGGGAGGTCTAAATGAGCAGTTCTTC
abundance: -; v_gene: TRBV10-3; j_gene: TRBJ1-5; d_gene: -; CDR3aa: CAISAGEAQPQHF; CDR3nt: TGTGCCATTTCGGCAGGGGAGGCTCAGCCCCAGCATTTT
abundance: few; v_gene: TRBV7-2; j_gene: TRBJ1-2; d_gene: -; CDR3aa: CASSLAPPGGGNYGYTF; CDR3nt: TGTGCCAGCAGCTTAGCGCCCCCGGGTGGGGGAAACTATGGCTACACCTTC
abundance: -; v_gene: TRBV7-9; j_gene: TRBJ1-5; d_gene: TRBD1; CDR3aa: CASSSRTGGNQPQHF; CDR3nt: TGTGCCAGCAGCTCTAGGACAGGAGGCAATCAGCCCCAGCATTTT
abundance: -; v_gene: TRBV7-2; j_gene: TRBJ2-7; d_gene: TRBD2; CDR3aa: CASSLEGTSVHEQYF; CDR3nt: TGTGCCAGCAGCTTAGAAGGGACTAGCGTGCACGAGCAGTACTTC
abundance: once; v_gene: TRBV29-1; j_gene: TRBJ2-1; d_gene: -; CDR3aa: CSVDGPGNEQFF; CDR3nt: TGCAGCGTTGACGGGCCAGGGAATGAGCAGTTCTTC
abundance: -; v_gene: TRBV7-8; j_gene: TRBJ1-1; d_gene: -; CDR3aa: CASSPLTVNTEAFF; CDR3nt: TGTGCCAGCAGCCCACTGACAGTGAACACTGAAGCTTTCTTT
abundance: -; v_gene: TRBV15; j_gene: TRBJ1-4; d_gene: -; CDR3aa: CATSRDRPTDEKLFF; CDR3nt: TGTGCCACCAGCAGAGATAGACCGACAGATGAAAAACTGTTTTTT
abundance: -; v_gene: TRBV28; j_gene: TRBJ1-2; d_gene: -; CDR3aa: CASSRGLYGYTF; CDR3nt: TGTGCCAGCAGTAGGGGACTCTATGGCTACACCTTC
abundance: -; v_gene: TRBV5-4; j_gene: TRBJ2-1; d_gene: TRBD2; CDR3aa: CASSGSGGASYNEQFF; CDR3nt: TGTGCCAGCAGCGGGAGCGGGGGAGCATCATACAATGAGCAGTTCTTC
abundance: -; v_gene: TRBV7-2; j_gene: TRBJ1-1; d_gene: -; CDR3aa: CASSPWGGRNTEAFF; CDR3nt: TGTGCCAGCAGCCCATGGGGGGGACGGAACACTGAAGCTTTCTTT
abundance: few; v_gene: TRBV28; j_gene: TRBJ1-5; d_gene: -; CDR3aa: CASSLWYPPYNQPQHF; CDR3nt: TGTGCCAGCAGTTTATGGTACCCGCCATACAATCAGCCCCAGCATTTT
abundance: -; v_gene: TRBV19; j_gene: TRBJ1-5; d_gene: -; CDR3aa: CASSTGREGNQPQHF; CDR3nt: TGTGCCAGTAGTACCGGCCGGGAAGGCAATCAGCCCCAGCATTTT
abundance: once; v_gene: TRBV7-9; j_gene: TRBJ2-2; d_gene: -; CDR3aa: CASSLSVPGSNTGELFF; CDR3nt: TGTGCCAGCAGCTTATCAGTCCCAGGGAGCAACACCGGGGAGCTGTTTTTT
abundance: -; v_gene: TRBV5-1; j_gene: TRBJ2-1; d_gene: -; CDR3aa: CASSLMGGADNEQFF; CDR3nt: TGCGCCAGCAGCTTGATGGGGGGGGCGGACAATGAGCAGTTCTTC
abundance: -; v_gene: TRBV30; j_gene: TRBJ2-7; d_gene: -; CDR3aa: CAWSVSISYEQYF; CDR3nt: TGTGCCTGGAGTGTGAGTATCTCCTACGAGCAGTACTTC
abundance: -; v_gene: TRBV29-1; j_gene: TRBJ1-1; d_gene: TRBD1; CDR3aa: CSVEVSRDRATEAFF; CDR3nt: TGCAGCGTTGAAGTGTCTAGGGACAGGGCGACTGAAGCTTTCTTT
abundance: -; v_gene: TRBV27; j_gene: TRBJ2-3; d_gene: -; CDR3aa: CASSPLEGLSTDTQYF; CDR3nt: TGTGCCAGCAGTCCTCTTGAGGGATTAAGCACAGATACGCAGTATTTT
abundance: once; v_gene: TRBV6-1; j_gene: TRBJ1-5; d_gene: -; CDR3aa: CASSARNQPQHF; CDR3nt: TGTGCCAGCAGTGCACGTAATCAGCCCCAGCATTTT
abundance: -; v_gene: TRBV7-9; j_gene: TRBJ2-1; d_gene: -; CDR3aa: CASSLADRGRYNEQFF; CDR3nt: TGTGCCAGCAGCTTAGCGGACCGGGGGCGGTACAATGAGCAGTTCTTC
abundance: -; v_gene: TRBV4-3; j_gene: TRBJ2-3; d_gene: TRBD2; CDR3aa: CASSPDGTSDSDTQYF; CDR3nt: TGCGCCAGCAGCCCAGACGGGACTAGTGATTCAGATACGCAGTATTTT
abundance: -; v_gene: TRBV7-6; j_gene: TRBJ2-3; d_gene: -; CDR3aa: CASSLEGGTDTQYF; CDR3nt: TGTGCCAGCAGCTTAGAAGGGGGCACAGATACGCAGTATTTT
abundance: -; v_gene: TRBV19; j_gene: TRBJ1-1; d_gene: -; CDR3aa: CASSISLPNTEAFF; CDR3nt: TGTGCCAGTAGTATTTCCTTACCGAACACTGAAGCTTTCTTT
abundance: -; v_gene: TRBV10-1; j_gene: TRBJ2-7; d_gene: TRBD1; CDR3aa: CASSGQGYEQYF; CDR3nt: TGCGCCAGCAGTGGACAGGGCTACGAGCAGTACTTC
abundance: -; v_gene: TRBV7-6; j_gene: TRBJ2-7; d_gene: -; CDR3aa: CASSPAGDYEQYF; CDR3nt: TGTGCCAGCAGCCCTGCAGGGGACTACGAGCAGTACTTC
abundance: -; v_gene: TRBV30; j_gene: TRBJ1-1; d_gene: -; CDR3aa: CAWNHLAENTEAFF; CDR3nt: TGTGCCTGGAACCACTTGGCGGAGAACACTGAAGCTTTCTTT
abundance: -; v_gene: TRBV7-6; j_gene: TRBJ2-1; d_gene: TRBD2; CDR3aa: CASSWTSGDYNEQFF; CDR3nt: TGTGCCAGCAGCTGGACTAGCGGAGATTACAATGAGCAGTTCTTC
abundance: -; v_gene: TRBV11-2; j_gene: TRBJ1-2; d_gene: -; CDR3aa: CASSLDRAQGTPPKYGYTF; CDR3nt: TGTGCCAGCAGCTTAGATAGGGCGCAGGGGACTCCTCCTAAATATGGCTACACCTTC
abundance: -; v_gene: TRBV5-1; j_gene: TRBJ2-1; d_gene: TRBD2; CDR3aa: CASSLVLAGSNEQFF; CDR3nt: TGCGCCAGCAGCTTGGTACTAGCGGGGAGCAATGAGCAGTTCTTC